This TCR beta chain derives from a study of regulatory T cells in long-lasting Graves disease. Germline V gene data show CDR1 as ENHRY and CDR2 as SYGVKD. Trimming took off 4 bases at V and 1 base at J, with 9 bases between the two ends. The CDR3 sequence is 14 residues long. Sequencing libraries for TCR beta were prepared with iRepertoire HTBI primers and Arm-PCR of CDR3 regions. TCRdb independently ran MiXCR on the multiplex PCR reads; one entry per CDR3 protein. The sample has around 470,000 distinct CDR3 sequences; 12% to 15% are singletons. General study findings and limits: Results may be inaccurate due to the small sample size.

Time point described: newly diagnosed GD, antithyroid drugs for less than 3 months. Isolated PBMC RNA provided the starting material for the TCR library. This clonotype was seen repeatedly, ten times or more. What it binds is unknown. These data also featured in a second study, about T cells in Graves' hyperthyroidism and ophthalmopathy. That paper notes: Patients aged 18 to 65 with hyperthyroidism were newly diagnosed, with duration under 2 months. The study based diagnoses on clinical symptoms, serum thyroxine and TRAb, thyroid ultrasound and orbital computed tomography.

The sample in question was peripheral blood mononuclear cells (PBMCs), obtained at new diagnosis, from a patient treated with antithyroid drugs. The chain carries TRBV10-3 and TRBJ2-3; D gene unclear. The receptor's source is a woman in her fifties or sixties with Graves disease. In nucleotides, the CDR3 is TGTGCCATCAGTGTGGACCCGGGCACAGATACGCAGTATTTT. This gives the protein CAISVDPGTDTQYF.